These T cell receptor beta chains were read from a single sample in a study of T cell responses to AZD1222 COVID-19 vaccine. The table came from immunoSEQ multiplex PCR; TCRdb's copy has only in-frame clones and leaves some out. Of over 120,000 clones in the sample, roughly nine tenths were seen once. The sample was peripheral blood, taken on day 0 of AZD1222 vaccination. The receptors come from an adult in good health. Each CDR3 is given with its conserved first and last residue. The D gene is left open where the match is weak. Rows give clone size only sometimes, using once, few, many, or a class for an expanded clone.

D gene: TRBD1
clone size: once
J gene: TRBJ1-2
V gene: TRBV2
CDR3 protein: CASSRTGGVRDYGYTF
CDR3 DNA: TGTGCCAGCAGTCGGACAGGGGGCGTCCGTGACTATGGCTACACCTTC

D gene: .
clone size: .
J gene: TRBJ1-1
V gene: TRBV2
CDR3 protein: CASTPMNTEAFF
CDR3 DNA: TGTGCCAGCACTCCGATGAACACTGAAGCTTTCTTT

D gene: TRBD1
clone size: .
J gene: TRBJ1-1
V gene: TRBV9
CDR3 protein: CASSPSTGETFF
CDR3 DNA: TGTGCCAGCAGCCCCTCGACAGGGGAGACTTTCTTT

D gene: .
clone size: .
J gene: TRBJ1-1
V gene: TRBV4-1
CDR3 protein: CASSQAGGGGTEAFF
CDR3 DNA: TGCGCCAGCAGCCAAGCCGGAGGAGGGGGCACTGAAGCTTTCTTT

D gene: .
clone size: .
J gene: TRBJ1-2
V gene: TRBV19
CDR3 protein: CASSIPGSYGYTF
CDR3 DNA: TGTGCCAGTAGTATCCCGGGAAGCTATGGCTACACCTTC

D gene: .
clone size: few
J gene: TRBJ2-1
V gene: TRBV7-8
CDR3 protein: CASSLAPSYNEQFF
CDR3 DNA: TGTGCCAGCAGCTTAGCGCCTTCATACAATGAGCAGTTCTTC

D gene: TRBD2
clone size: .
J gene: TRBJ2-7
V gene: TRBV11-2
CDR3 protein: CASSLVLAGSSYEQYF
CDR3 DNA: TGTGCCAGCAGCTTAGTTCTAGCGGGGAGCTCCTACGAGCAGTACTTC

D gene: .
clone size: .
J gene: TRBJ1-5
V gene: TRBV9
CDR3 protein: CASSVGPGEGEPQHF
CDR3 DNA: TGTGCCAGCAGCGTTGGACCAGGGGAAGGGGAGCCCCAGCATTTT

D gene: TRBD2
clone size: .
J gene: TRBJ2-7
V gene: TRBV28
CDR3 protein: CASSLFASGSYEQYF
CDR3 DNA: TGTGCCAGCAGTTTATTCGCGAGCGGGAGCTACGAGCAGTACTTC

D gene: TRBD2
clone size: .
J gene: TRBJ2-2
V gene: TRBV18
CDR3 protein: CASSPRSGTGNTGELFF
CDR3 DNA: TGTGCCAGCTCACCCCGTAGCGGGACGGGGAACACCGGGGAGCTGTTTTTT

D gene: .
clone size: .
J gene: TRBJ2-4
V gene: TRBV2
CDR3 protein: CASSEALTIAKNIQYF
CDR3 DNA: TGTGCCAGCAGTGAAGCGCTTACGATAGCCAAAAACATTCAGTACTTC

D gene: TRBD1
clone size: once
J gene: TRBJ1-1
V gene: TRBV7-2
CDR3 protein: CASSGDRVVTEAFF
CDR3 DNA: TGTGCCAGCAGCGGGGACAGGGTAGTTACTGAAGCTTTCTTT

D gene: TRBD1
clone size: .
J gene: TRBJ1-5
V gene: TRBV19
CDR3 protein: CASSRDRATNQPQHF
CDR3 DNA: TGTGCCAGTAGTAGGGACAGGGCAACTAATCAGCCCCAGCATTTT

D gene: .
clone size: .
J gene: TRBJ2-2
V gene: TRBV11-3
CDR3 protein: CASSSGGNTGELFF
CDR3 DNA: TGTGCCAGCAGCTCCGGGGGGAACACCGGGGAGCTGTTTTTT

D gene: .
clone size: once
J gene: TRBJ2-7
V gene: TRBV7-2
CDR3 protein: CASSRRQAPPEQYF
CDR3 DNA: TGTGCCAGCAGCCGCAGACAGGCACCCCCCGAGCAGTACTTC

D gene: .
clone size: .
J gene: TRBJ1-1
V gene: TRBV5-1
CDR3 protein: CASSLEGQNTEAFF
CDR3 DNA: TGCGCCAGCAGCTTGGAGGGGCAGAACACTGAAGCTTTCTTT

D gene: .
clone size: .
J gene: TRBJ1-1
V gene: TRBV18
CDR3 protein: CASSHGMENTEAFF
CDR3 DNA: TGTGCCAGCTCCCACGGGATGGAGAACACTGAAGCTTTCTTT

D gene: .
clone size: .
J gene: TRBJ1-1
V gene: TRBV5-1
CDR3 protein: CASSRDGKNTEAFF
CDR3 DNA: TGCGCCAGCAGTCGGGACGGTAAGAACACTGAAGCTTTCTTT

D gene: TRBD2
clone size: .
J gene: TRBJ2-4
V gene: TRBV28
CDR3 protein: CASSTRLAGGVGLAKNIQYF
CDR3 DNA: TGTGCCAGCAGTACGCGACTAGCGGGAGGGGTAGGACTAGCCAAAAACATTCAGTACTTC

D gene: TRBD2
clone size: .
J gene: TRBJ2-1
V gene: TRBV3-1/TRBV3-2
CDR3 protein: CASSQPSGRTYNEQFF
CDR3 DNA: TGTGCCAGCAGCCAACCCAGCGGGAGGACCTACAATGAGCAGTTCTTC

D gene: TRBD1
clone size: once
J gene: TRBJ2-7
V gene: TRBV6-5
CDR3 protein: CASSSTGTGVYEQYF
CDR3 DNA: TGTGCCAGCAGTTCTACCGGGACAGGGGTCTACGAGCAGTACTTC

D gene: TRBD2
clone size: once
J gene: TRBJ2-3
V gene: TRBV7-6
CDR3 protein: CASSSQPAGGPGTQYF
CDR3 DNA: TGTGCCAGCAGCTCACAACCAGCGGGAGGGCCGGGTACGCAGTATTTT

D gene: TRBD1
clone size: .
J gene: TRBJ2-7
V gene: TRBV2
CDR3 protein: CASSPRTGNYEQYF
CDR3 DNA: TGTGCCAGCAGTCCGAGGACAGGGAACTACGAGCAGTACTTC

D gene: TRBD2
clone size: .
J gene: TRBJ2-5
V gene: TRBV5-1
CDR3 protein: CASSFPSGGEETQYF
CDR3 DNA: TGCGCCAGCAGCTTCCCTAGCGGGGGGGAAGAGACCCAGTACTTC

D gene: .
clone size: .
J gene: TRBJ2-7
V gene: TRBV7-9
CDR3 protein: CASTPRGGYEQYF
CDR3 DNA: TGTGCCAGCACCCCTAGGGGGGGCTACGAGCAGTACTTC

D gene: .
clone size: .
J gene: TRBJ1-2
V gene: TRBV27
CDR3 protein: CASSAGPVGYTF
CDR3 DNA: TGTGCCAGCAGTGCGGGGCCGGTTGGCTACACCTTC

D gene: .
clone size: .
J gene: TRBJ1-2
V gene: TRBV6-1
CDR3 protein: CASSEAGGGGYGYTF
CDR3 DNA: TGTGCCAGCAGTGAAGCGGGGGGCGGAGGCTATGGCTACACCTTC

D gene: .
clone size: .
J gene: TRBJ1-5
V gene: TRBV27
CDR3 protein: CASSLGGGWNQPQHF
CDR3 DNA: TGTGCCAGCAGTTTAGGTGGGGGCTGGAATCAGCCCCAGCATTTT

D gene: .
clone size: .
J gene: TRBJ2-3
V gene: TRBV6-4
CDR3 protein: CASIPFTDTQYF
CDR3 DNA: TGTGCCAGCATCCCGTTTACGGATACGCAGTATTTT

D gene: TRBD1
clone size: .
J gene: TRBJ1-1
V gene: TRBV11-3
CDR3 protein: CASSPGQGVYEAFF
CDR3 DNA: TGTGCCAGCAGCCCGGGACAGGGGGTCTATGAAGCTTTCTTT

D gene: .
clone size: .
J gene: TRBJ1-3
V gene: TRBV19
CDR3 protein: CASKNTPGGGPGNTIYF
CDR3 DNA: TGTGCCAGTAAGAATACCCCCGGCGGGGGCCCTGGAAACACCATATATTTT

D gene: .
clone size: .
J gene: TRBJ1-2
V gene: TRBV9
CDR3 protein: CASSARDKNYGYTF
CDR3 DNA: TGTGCCAGCAGCGCCCGGGACAAGAACTATGGCTACACCTTC

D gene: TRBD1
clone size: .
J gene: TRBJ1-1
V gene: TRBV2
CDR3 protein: CATGPTGGSEAFF
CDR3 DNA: TGTGCCACCGGACCGACAGGGGGCTCTGAAGCTTTCTTT

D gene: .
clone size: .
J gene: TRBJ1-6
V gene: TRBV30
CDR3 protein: CAWSFRGNSPLHF
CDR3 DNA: TGTGCCTGGAGTTTCAGGGGTAATTCACCCCTCCACTTT

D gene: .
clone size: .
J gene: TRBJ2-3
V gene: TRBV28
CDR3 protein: CASSLSTFGSGTQYF
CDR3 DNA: TGTGCCAGCAGTTTATCTACCTTTGGGTCAGGTACGCAGTATTTT

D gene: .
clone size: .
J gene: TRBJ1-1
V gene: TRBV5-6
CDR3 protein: CASSFFPVGGTEAFF
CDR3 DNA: TGTGCCAGCAGCTTTTTTCCGGTAGGTGGCACTGAAGCTTTCTTT

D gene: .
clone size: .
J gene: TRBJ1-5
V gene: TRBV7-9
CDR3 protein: CASSSGQYNQPQHF
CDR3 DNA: TGTGCCAGCAGCTCCGGACAATACAATCAGCCCCAGCATTTT

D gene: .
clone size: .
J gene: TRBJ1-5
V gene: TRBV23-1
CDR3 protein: CASSQSLGVDGPQHF
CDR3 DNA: TGCGCCAGCAGTCAATCGTTAGGGGTTGATGGACCCCAGCATTTT

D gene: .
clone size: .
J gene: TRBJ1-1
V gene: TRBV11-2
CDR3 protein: CASRSSLTSEAFF
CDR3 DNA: TGTGCCAGCAGATCTTCATTAACGTCTGAAGCTTTCTTT

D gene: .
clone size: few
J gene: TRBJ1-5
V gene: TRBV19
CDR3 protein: CASMGPNQPQHF
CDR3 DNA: TGTGCCAGTATGGGCCCGAATCAGCCCCAGCATTTT

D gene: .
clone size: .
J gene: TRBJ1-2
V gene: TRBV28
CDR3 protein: CASRLQGGYGYTF
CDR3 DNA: TGTGCCAGCAGACTACAGGGAGGCTATGGCTACACCTTC

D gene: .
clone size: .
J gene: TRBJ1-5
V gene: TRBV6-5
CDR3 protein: CASRDGGADDQPQHF
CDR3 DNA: TGTGCCAGCAGGGACGGGGGGGCTGACGATCAGCCCCAGCATTTT

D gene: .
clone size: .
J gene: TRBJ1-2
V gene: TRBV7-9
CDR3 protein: CASSLDVSGPRVGYGYTF
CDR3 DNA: TGTGCCAGCAGCTTAGATGTTAGTGGGCCGCGCGTTGGCTATGGCTACACCTTC

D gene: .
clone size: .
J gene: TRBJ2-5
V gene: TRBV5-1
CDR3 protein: CASSFTGMETQYF
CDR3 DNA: TGCGCCAGCAGCTTTACCGGGATGGAGACCCAGTACTTC

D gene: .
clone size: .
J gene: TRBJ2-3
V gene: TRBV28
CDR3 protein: CASSFTDTQYF
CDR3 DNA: TGTGCCAGCAGTTTCACCGATACGCAGTATTTT

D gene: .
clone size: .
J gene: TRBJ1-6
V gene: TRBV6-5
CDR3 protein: CASSQGKHSPLHF
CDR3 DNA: TGTGCCAGCAGTCAGGGGAAACACTCACCCCTCCACTTT

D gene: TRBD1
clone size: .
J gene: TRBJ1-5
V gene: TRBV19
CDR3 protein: CASGRTGRRQPQHF
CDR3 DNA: TGTGCCAGTGGGCGGACAGGGCGGCGTCAGCCCCAGCATTTT

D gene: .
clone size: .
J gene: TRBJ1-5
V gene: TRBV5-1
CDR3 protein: CASSLDGFNQPQHF
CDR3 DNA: TGCGCCAGCAGCTTGGATGGATTTAATCAGCCCCAGCATTTT

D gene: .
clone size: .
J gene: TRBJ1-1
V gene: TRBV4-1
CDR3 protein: CASSQVGGLLTEAFF
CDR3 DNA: TGCGCCAGCAGCCAAGTTGGGGGACTATTGACTGAAGCTTTCTTT

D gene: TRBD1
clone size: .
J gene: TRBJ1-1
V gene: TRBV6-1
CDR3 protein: CASSEAGVDREGFF
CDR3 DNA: TGTGCCAGCAGTGAGGCCGGCGTAGACAGGGAGGGTTTCTTT

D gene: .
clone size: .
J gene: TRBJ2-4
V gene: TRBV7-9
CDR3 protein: CASSLELGVPKNIQYF
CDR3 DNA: TGTGCCAGCAGCTTAGAGCTTGGAGTTCCCAAAAACATTCAGTACTTC

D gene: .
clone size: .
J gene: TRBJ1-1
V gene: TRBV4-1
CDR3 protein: CASSQVFEEGNTEAFF
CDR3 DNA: TGCGCCAGCAGCCAAGTTTTCGAGGAGGGGAACACTGAAGCTTTCTTT

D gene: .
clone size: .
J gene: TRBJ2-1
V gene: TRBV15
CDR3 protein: CATTSSSEQFF
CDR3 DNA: TGTGCCACCACCAGTTCCAGTGAGCAGTTCTTC

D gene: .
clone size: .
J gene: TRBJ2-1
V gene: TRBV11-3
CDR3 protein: CASSLDAGNEQFF
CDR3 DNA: TGTGCCAGCAGCCTGGACGCGGGCAATGAGCAGTTCTTC

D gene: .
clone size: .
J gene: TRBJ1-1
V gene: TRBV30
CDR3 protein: CAWSPRQATMNTEAFF
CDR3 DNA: TGTGCCTGGAGCCCAAGACAGGCGACGATGAACACTGAAGCTTTCTTT

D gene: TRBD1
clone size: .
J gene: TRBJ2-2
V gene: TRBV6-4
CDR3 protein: CASMADRATGELFF
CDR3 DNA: TGTGCCAGCATGGCGGACAGGGCGACCGGGGAGCTGTTTTTT

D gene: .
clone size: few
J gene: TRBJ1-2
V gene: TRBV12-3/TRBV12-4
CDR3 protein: CASSRDYYGYTF
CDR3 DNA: TGTGCCAGCAGCCGCGATTACTATGGCTACACCTTC